The rows below give T cell receptor beta chains drawn from one sample of a study of T cell changes during pregnancy in multiple sclerosis. The table came from immunoSEQ multiplex PCR; TCRdb's copy has only in-frame clones and leaves some out. The sample includes 50,000 to 75,000 clones, roughly 90% seen only once; the top ten take around 2.8%. The sample consisted of peripheral blood, taken in the third trimester of pregnancy. The receptor source for this set is a female donor in good health, enrolled as a control in a pregnancy study. Both conserved end residues are part of each CDR3. D genes are given only for firm matches. Clone size, where shown, is once, few, many, or a class for clones that have expanded.

v_call	clone_size	j_call	d_call	cdr3_nt	cdr3_aa
TRBV20-1	NA	TRBJ2-5	NA	TGCAGTGCTAGACCCCTGGAGACCCAGTACTTC	CSARPLETQYF
TRBV7-7	NA	TRBJ1-4	NA	TGTGCTAGCAGTCGGACAGCTAATGAAAAACTGTTTTTT	CASSRTANEKLFF
TRBV7-2	NA	TRBJ1-4	NA	TGTGCCAGCAGCTTATGGGCCACAACTAATGAAAAACTGTTTTTT	CASSLWATTNEKLFF
TRBV6-1	NA	TRBJ2-5	TRBD1	TGTGCCAGCAGTGAAGCGACAGGGGGCCAAGAGACCCAGTACTTC	CASSEATGGQETQYF
TRBV19	NA	TRBJ2-3	NA	TGTGCCAGTAGTAGTGGGAGATCCGTGGCAGTCCTCATGGATACGCAGTATTTT	CASSSGRSVAVLMDTQYF
TRBV6-5	NA	TRBJ1-1	NA	TGTGCCAGCCACGCTGCGACTGAAGCTTTCTTT	CASHAATEAFF
TRBV5-5	NA	TRBJ2-2	TRBD2	TGTGCCAGCAGCTTGGATGGACTAGCGGGGACGGGGCTGTTTTTT	CASSLDGLAGTGLFF
TRBV11-2	NA	TRBJ2-2	TRBD2	TGTGCCAGCAGCCATATAGCGGGGAGGAACACCGGGGAGCTGTTTTTT	CASSHIAGRNTGELFF
TRBV18	NA	TRBJ1-3	NA	TGTGCCAGCTCACTTCTTGCCGCCGTGACAGAGGGAAACACCATATATTTT	CASSLLAAVTEGNTIYF
TRBV29-1	NA	TRBJ1-1	TRBD1	TGCAGCGTGATGACAGGGGGGAACACTGAAGCTTTCTTT	CSVMTGGNTEAFF
TRBV7-3	NA	TRBJ1-2	TRBD1	TGTGCCAGCAGCTTAACCGGGACAGGGGGCCTTCCCTATGGCTACACCTTC	CASSLTGTGGLPYGYTF
TRBV27	NA	TRBJ1-2	NA	TGTGCCAGCAGTTCGTCTGACAGCTTCTATGGCTACACCTTC	CASSSSDSFYGYTF
TRBV10-3	NA	TRBJ1-1	NA	TGTGCCATCAGGGAAGAGGGGGTGACTGAAGCTTTCTTT	CAIREEGVTEAFF
TRBV4-1	NA	TRBJ1-2	NA	TGCGCCAGCAGCCAAGAGGGCAGCTATGGCTACACCTTC	CASSQEGSYGYTF
TRBV30	NA	TRBJ2-7	NA	TGTGCCTGGAGTGTATCCAGGGGCCGGGGTGAGCAGTACTTC	CAWSVSRGRGEQYF
TRBV18	once	TRBJ1-5	TRBD1	TGTGCCAGCTTCCCCATCATGGGAAGGGGGCGGCTGCTTCTCCAGCCCCAGCATTTT	CASFPIMGRGRLLLQPQHF
TRBV11-3	NA	TRBJ2-3	NA	TGTGCCAGCAGCTTTGAGCGCACAGATACGCAGTATTTT	CASSFERTDTQYF
TRBV6-1	NA	TRBJ2-5	TRBD2	TGTGCCAGCAGTGGGGGGGGACGTAGGCAAGAGACCCAGTACTTC	CASSGGGRRQETQYF